Each of the 23 T cell receptor beta chains below was sequenced from the same sample in a study of T cells in Graves' hyperthyroidism and ophthalmopathy. TCR beta CDR3 sequences were amplified from RNA transcripts. First-round RT-PCR of the TCR CDR3 relied on the HTBI primer set. TCRdb itself ran the multiplex PCR reads through MiXCR, one entry per CDR3 protein. The table records hundreds of thousands of distinct CDR3 sequences, 15% to 20% of them present only once. Specimen: blood. The receptors were gathered from a man aged 50 or older with Graves' ophthalmopathy.

About this clonotype itself: A much bigger clone sits one base away, suggesting this may be a read error. V and J are TRBV7-3 and TRBJ2-1; possible D gene TRBD2, 5 bases. This CDR3 has 14 amino acids. Per the germline V gene, CDR1 is SGHTA and CDR2 is FQGTGA. V was clipped by 5 bases and J by 10 bases, with 18 bases between them. The DNA of the CDR3 is TGTGCCAGCAGCCTCCACAGTACTAGTCCCGAGCAGTTCTTC. Translated, it gives CASSLHSTSPEQFF.

Concerning this clonotype: A much larger clone differs by one base, so this may be a read error. The chain uses TRBV2 and TRBJ2-3; 8 bases map to TRBD2. The germline V gene has CDR1 SNHLY and CDR2 FYNNEI. The CDR3 is 15 amino acids. V lost 8 bases, J lost 0 bases, and 7 bases stayed unmatched. The CDR3 loop is CASGTGTRSTDTQYF. In DNA, the CDR3 is TGTGCCAGCGGCACCGGGACTAGGAGCACAGATACGCAGTATTTT.

The J gene is TRBJ2-2, the V gene TRBV11-2; D is uncertain. V was clipped by 6 bases and J by 0 bases, with 11 bases between them. Germline CDR1 SGHAT, CDR2 FQNNGV. This CDR3 is 15 amino acids long. In nucleotides, the CDR3 is TGTGCCAGCAGTGGATACCCAGCGAACACCGGGGAGCTGTTTTTT. Its protein product is CASSGYPANTGELFF. The full variable domain, rest sourced from reference TRBV11-2 and TRBJ2-2, is EAGVAQSPRYKIIEKRQSVAFWCNPISGHATLYWYQQILGQGPKLLIQFQNNGVVDDSQLPKDRFSAERLKGVDSTLKIQPAKLEDSAVYLCASSGYPANTGELFFGEGSRLTVL.

There are many counts of this clonotype. J is TRBJ1-4 and V is TRBV28; 7 bases line up with TRBD1. Trimming took 5 bases from V and 6 from J; bases not matched to a gene: 12. Germline CDR1 is MDHEN and CDR2 is SYDVKM. The CDR3 is 16 amino acids. The CDR3 DNA reads as TGTGCCAGCAGTCCAACCTTGGACAGGAAAGATGAAAAACTGTTTTTT. Translating gives CASSPTLDRKDEKLFF. The full variable domain, completed using reference TRBV28 and TRBJ1-4, is DVKVTQSSRYLVKRTGEKVFLECVQDMDHENMFWYRQDPGLGLRLIYFSYDVKMKEKGDIPEGYSVSREKKERFSLILESASTNQTSMYLCASSPTLDRKDEKLFFGSGTQLSVL.

This chain links TRBV28 with TRBJ2-7, with 7 bases that match TRBD2. CDR3 length: 15 amino acids. V shed 6 bases, J shed 4 bases, and the junction held 12 bases outside the gene matches. CDR1 is MDHEN and CDR2 is SYDVKM in the germline V gene. CDR3 coding DNA: TGTGCCAGCAGCTGGGGGACTACCTACAATTACGAGCAGTACTTC. The encoded protein is CASSWGTTYNYEQYF.

This chain uses TRBV6-1 with TRBJ1-2; TRBD1 agrees at 8 bases. Germline V lookup: CDR1 MNHNS, CDR2 SASEGT. J was trimmed by 8 bases and V by 3 bases; bases with no gene match: 11. This CDR3 is 15 amino acids long. This chain's CDR3 is CASSEGLGQGLGYTF. The DNA for the CDR3 is TGTGCCAGCAGTGAGGGCCTTGGACAGGGCCTCGGCTACACCTTC.

V is TRBV20-1 and J is TRBJ1-1; TRBD1 is a possible D gene (5 bases). The CDR3 contains 13 residues. Germline V gives CDR1 DFQATT, CDR2 SNEGSKA (reference sequence). V was clipped by 4 bases and J by 11 bases, with 20 bases between them. The CDR3 here is CSATHNFPGGAFF. The CDR3 coding sequence is TGCAGTGCTACTCACAACTTCCCTGGGGGGGCTTTCTTT.

The sample holds many counts of this clonotype. J is TRBJ2-1 and V is TRBV7-3; D remains ambiguous. Trimming shortened V by 3 bases and J by 8 bases, and 11 bases separated the two germline ends. CDR3 size: 13 residues. Germline V gene lookup returns CDR1 SGHTA and CDR2 FQGTGA. The CDR3 sequence is CASSLAATHEQFF. For the CDR3, the DNA is TGTGCCAGCAGCTTGGCCGCTACCCATGAGCAGTTCTTC.

This clonotype was seen a few times. V is TRBV7-9 and J is TRBJ2-7, with 9 bases aligning to TRBD2. The ends lost 7 bases at V and 3 bases at J; junction bases unmatched: 4. CDR3 length: 13 amino acids. The germline CDR1 and CDR2 sequences are SEHNR and FQNEAQ (reference sequence). CDR3 DNA sequence: TGTGCCAGCACGGGACTAGCTCGCTACGAGCAGTACTTC. This gives the protein CASTGLARYEQYF.

The chain has TRBV4-1 and TRBJ2-7, with a weak D call TRBD1 (6 bases). Germline V gives CDR1 MGHRA, CDR2 YSYEKL. Trimming shortened V by 2 bases and J by 1 base, and 12 bases separated the two germline ends. The CDR3 loop spans 15 amino acids. The CDR3 DNA sequence: TGCGCCAGCAGCCAAAGGGCAGGGGATTCCTACGAGCAGTACTTC. It specifies CASSQRAGDSYEQYF.

In this sample, this clonotype turned up many times. J is TRBJ2-3 and V is TRBV20-1; D uncertain. The CDR3 loop spans 16 amino acids. Trimming removed 7 bases from V and 5 bases from J, with 25 bases in between. Germline values: CDR1 DFQATT, CDR2 SNEGSKA (reference sequence). The CDR3 loop is CSVPSGRLKWGDTQYF. Here the CDR3 DNA reads TGCAGTGTCCCCTCAGGCAGGCTTAAATGGGGAGATACGCAGTATTTT.

This clonotype was observed many times. The chain links TRBV2 to TRBJ1-4, with D maybe TRBD1 (5 bases). Looked up from germline, CDR1 is SNHLY and CDR2 is FYNNEI. The CDR3 runs 17 residues. V lost 0 bases, J lost 5 bases, and 16 bases lay in between. The CDR3 reads CASSEALRGSGNEKLFF. CDR3 sequence (DNA): TGTGCCAGCAGTGAAGCGCTTCGGGGGTCAGGAAATGAAAAACTGTTTTTT.

The chain employs TRBV12-3 or TRBV12-4 and TRBJ2-7, with unresolved D. CDR3 size: 13 residues. Deletions cut 1 base from V and 4 bases from J, with 8 bases between. The CDR3 loop reads CASSLGLIYEQYF. CDR3 DNA sequence: TGTGCCAGCAGTTTAGGACTGATATACGAGCAGTACTTC.

J is TRBJ1-6 and V is TRBV11-2; D possibly corresponds to TRBD1 (6 bases). CDR3 length: 16 amino acids. The ends were cut back, 5 bases at V and 9 bases at J, with 20 bases in the middle. Germline V gives CDR1 SGHAT, CDR2 FQNNGV. The CDR3 is CASSREGGAVTSPLHF. CDR3 nucleotides: TGTGCCAGCAGCCGAGAGGGGGGCGCAGTGACTTCACCCCTCCACTTT.

This clonotype was seen a few times. One end of the junction fails to match germline, which may point to a read error. This sequence joins TRBV7-8 and TRBJ2-1, with D unresolved. CDR3 size: 13 residues. Looked up from germline, CDR1 is SGHVS and CDR2 is FQNEAQ. The CDR3 spells CASSPSSYNKQFF. The CDR3 DNA follows: TGTGCCAGCAGCCCAAGCTCCTACAATAAGCAGTTCTTC. The whole variable domain, filled in from reference TRBV7-8 and TRBJ2-1, reads GAGVSQSPRYKVAKRGQDVALRCDPISGHVSLFWYQQALGQGPEFLTYFQNEAQLDKSGLPSDRFFAERPEGSVSTLKIQRTQQEDSAVYLCASSPSSYNKQFFGPGTRLTVL.

The chain uses TRBV24-1 and TRBJ2-3; D is uncertain. CDR1 and CDR2 (germline): KGHDR, SFDVKD. There are 13 residues in the CDR3. The V end was cut by 4 bases, the J end by 2 bases, with 6 bases between. Here the CDR3 DNA reads TGTGCCACCAGTGAGCTATTCACAGATACGCAGTATTTT. Residues: CATSELFTDTQYF.

The chain is built from TRBV7-9 and TRBJ2-1; 11 bases agree with TRBD2. Unmatched junction bases numbered 16, after V lost 5 bases and J lost 7 bases. The germline V gene has CDR1 SEHNR and CDR2 FQNEAQ (reference sequence). This CDR3 contains 18 residues. The CDR3 DNA sequence: TGTGCCAGCAGCGTACAAACTAGCGGGGGTAGAATCAGTAATGAGCAGTTCTTC. Amino acid sequence: CASSVQTSGGRISNEQFF.

The chain uses TRBV3-1 and TRBJ1-2, with D possibly TRBD1 on 5 matching bases. The germline V gene encodes CDR1 LGHDT and CDR2 YNNKEL (reference sequence). The CDR3 is 20 amino acids. V dropped 1 base and J dropped 6 bases, with 30 bases sitting between them. CDR3 in amino acids: CASSQGLSTQQAAWGHGYTF. CDR3 nucleotides: TGTGCCAGCAGCCAAGGACTGTCGACGCAGCAGGCGGCCTGGGGACATGGCTACACCTTC.

The sample holds a few counts of this clonotype. The chain couples TRBV7-3 to TRBJ1-1; TRBD1 aligns across 7 bases. The CDR3 covers 13 residues. J lost 5 bases, V lost 5 bases, and 5 bases had no gene match. Looked up from germline, CDR1 is SGHTA and CDR2 is FQGTGA. The CDR3 nucleotides are TGTGCCAGCAGCCATGACAGGGAGACTGAAGCTTTCTTT. Protein: CASSHDRETEAFF. The full variable domain, its missing parts supplied by reference TRBV7-3 and TRBJ1-1, is GAGVSQTPSNKVTEKGKYVELRCDPISGHTALYWYRQSLGQGPEFLIYFQGTGAADDSGLPNDRFFAVRPEGSVSTLKIQRTERGDSAVYLCASSHDRETEAFFGQGTRLTVV.

The chain is built from TRBV6-1 and TRBJ2-2, with TRBD1 identical over 11 bases. J was trimmed by 6 bases and V by 7 bases; bases with no gene match: 7. CDR3 length equals 15 residues. The V gene's germline CDR1 is MNHNS and CDR2 SASEGT. The chain's CDR3 is CASTRGDRGAGELFF. The CDR3 nucleotides are TGTGCCAGCACCCGAGGGGACAGGGGGGCCGGGGAGCTGTTTTTT.

The chain couples TRBV6-2 or TRBV6-3 to TRBJ2-1, with D perhaps TRBD2 (6 bases). Trimming shortened V by 2 bases and J by 2 bases, and 22 bases separated the two germline ends. Germline V gives CDR1 MNHEY, CDR2 SVGEGT. The CDR3 spans 19 residues. The CDR3 DNA reads TGTGCCAGCAGTTACCGACTAGGGGAGCCCCGTCTCACCTACAATGAGCAGTTCTTC. Its protein product is CASSYRLGEPRLTYNEQFF.

This clonotype came up many times. The chain joins TRBV3-1 to TRBJ2-5; a weak D match, TRBD2 (5 bases). Germline lookup yields CDR1 LGHDT and CDR2 YNNKEL (reference sequence). Trimming stripped 1 base from V and 1 base from J, with 10 bases between. CDR3 length: 15 amino acids. CDR3 sequence (DNA): TGTGCCAGCAGCCAAGGGCGGGCACCCCAAGAGACCCAGTACTTC. This translates into CASSQGRAPQETQYF.

This clonotype has more than one count but fewer than ten. This sequence joins TRBV29-1 and TRBJ2-7; D unclear. The V end lost 1 base, the J end lost 4 bases, and 8 bases lay between the germline ends. The CDR3 has 12 residues. CDR1 SQVTM and CDR2 ANQGSEA come from the germline V gene. Here the CDR3 reads CSVEVRTYEQYF. In DNA form, the CDR3 reads TGCAGCGTTGAAGTGAGAACTTACGAGCAGTACTTC.